The 12 T cell receptor beta chains below were found in one sample sequenced in a study of radiotherapy plus CTLA-4 blockade in lung cancer. TCRdb keeps only in-frame clones here, not all; method: immunoSEQ multiplex PCR. The top ten hold 0.82% of the sample, which has 80,000 to 95,000 clones, about four fifths seen once. The input for sequencing was peripheral blood, taken from a patient treated with radiotherapy plus ipilimumab. The receptors come from a human donor with non-small cell lung cancer who had stable disease on radiotherapy plus ipilimumab.

The rearrangement uses TRBV27 and TRBJ1-5, with D perhaps matching TRBD1 (6 bases). V was trimmed by 6 bases and J by 0 bases, leaving 12 bases between them. This CDR3 has 15 residues. Germline lookup yields CDR1 MNHEY and CDR2 SMNVEV (reference sequence). The CDR3 nucleotides are TGTGCCAGCAGCCTGGACAGTTATAGCAATCAGCCCCAGCATTTT. Translated: CASSLDSYSNQPQHF.

The chain joins TRBV5-5 to TRBJ1-1; no firm D call. V was pared by 0 bases and J by 0 bases, with 6 bases between. This CDR3 spans 14 amino acids. CDR1 is SGHKS and CDR2 is YYEKEE in the germline V gene (reference sequence). The CDR3 nucleotides read TGTGCCAGCAGCTTGGGACCGTTGAACACTGAAGCTTTCTTT. It specifies CASSLGPLNTEAFF.

V usage is TRBV19 and J usage is TRBJ2-3; 9 bases match TRBD1. The CDR3 consists of 16 residues. J lost 2 bases, V lost 3 bases, and 6 bases had no gene match. Germline CDR1 LNHDA, CDR2 SQIVND (reference sequence). For the CDR3, the DNA is TGTGCCAGTAGTATCTTTACAGGGGGCCCCACAGATACGCAGTATTTT. This encodes CASSIFTGGPTDTQYF.

The chain has TRBV5-1 and TRBJ1-2; perhaps TRBD1 as D (5 bases). The CDR3 length is 14 residues. The V and J ends lost 5 bases and 4 bases respectively, with 15 bases between them. The germline gives CDR1 SGHRS, CDR2 YFSETQ. CDR3 region: CASRNLGEVYGYTF. DNA for the CDR3: TGCGCCAGCAGGAACTTGGGGGAAGTCTATGGCTACACCTTC.

V gene TRBV28 combines with J gene TRBJ1-1; no clear D. CDR1 is MDHEN, CDR2 SYDVKM, per germline. Trimming took off 6 bases at V and 1 base at J, with 18 bases between the two ends. The CDR3 contains 16 residues. The CDR3 DNA reads TGTGCCAGCAGCCCGGGCGCGGCGGCTGGGAACACTGAAGCTTTCTTT. Translation gives CASSPGAAAGNTEAFF.

The genes are TRBV28 and TRBJ2-1; 7 bases map to TRBD1. Germline V gene sequence: CDR1 MDHEN, CDR2 SYDVKM. This CDR3 has 16 residues. The trim removed 1 base at V and 8 bases at J, leaving 11 bases unmatched. This chain's CDR3 is CASSLLSDRRFYEQFF. The DNA of the CDR3 is TGTGCCAGCAGTTTATTGTCGGACAGGCGTTTTTATGAGCAGTTCTTC. Combining the CDR3 with reference TRBV28 and TRBJ2-1 gives the whole variable domain DVKVTQSSRYLVKRTGEKVFLECVQDMDHENMFWYRQDPGLGLRLIYFSYDVKMKEKGDIPEGYSVSREKKERFSLILESASTNQTSMYLCASSLLSDRRFYEQFFGPGTRLTVL.

This rearrangement joins TRBV28 to TRBJ2-1; 8 nucleotides align to TRBD2. Unmatched junction bases numbered 8, after V lost 3 bases and J lost 7 bases. The CDR3 runs 15 residues. Germline values: CDR1 MDHEN, CDR2 SYDVKM. The CDR3 DNA follows: TGTGCCAGCAGTTTCCCCAGCGGGGGTCGAAATGAGCAGTTCTTC. As protein: CASSFPSGGRNEQFF. The entire variable domain, with the rest obtained from reference TRBV28 and TRBJ2-1, is as follows: DVKVTQSSRYLVKRTGEKVFLECVQDMDHENMFWYRQDPGLGLRLIYFSYDVKMKEKGDIPEGYSVSREKKERFSLILESASTNQTSMYLCASSFPSGGRNEQFFGPGTRLTVL.

The chain carries TRBV30 and TRBJ1-1; TRBD1 aligns across 9 bases. Germline V gene lookup returns CDR1 GTSNPN and CDR2 SVGIG (reference sequence). This CDR3 comprises 12 residues. With V trimmed by 1 base and J by 10 bases, 4 bases remained unmatched. This CDR3 is CAWSETGGTAFF. DNA for the CDR3: TGTGCCTGGAGTGAGACAGGGGGAACAGCTTTCTTT. The full variable domain, with the rest looked up from reference TRBV30 and TRBJ1-1, is SQTIHQWPATLVQPVGSPLSLECTVEGTSNPNLYWYRQAAGRGLQLLFYSVGIGQISSEVPQNLSASRPQDRQFILSSKKLLLSDSGFYLCAWSETGGTAFFGQGTRLTVV.

The gene calls are TRBV19 and TRBJ2-2, with D uncertain. The CDR3 loop spans 12 amino acids. V lost 8 bases, J lost 1 base, and 5 bases lay in between. Germline CDR1 LNHDA, CDR2 SQIVND (reference sequence). For the CDR3, the DNA is TGTGCCAGTCGACTGAACACCGGGGAGCTGTTTTTT. Protein: CASRLNTGELFF.

This chain connects TRBV28 to TRBJ2-3; 8 bases are shared with TRBD1. V lost 4 bases and J lost 3; bases outside the gene matches: 9. The CDR3 runs to 16 residues. From germline, CDR1 is MDHEN and CDR2 SYDVKM. The CDR3 DNA reads as TGTGCCAGCAGTTCCCCCCGACAGGGGAGGACAGATACGCAGTATTTT. Protein product: CASSSPRQGRTDTQYF.

The chain employs TRBV28 and TRBJ2-5, with a tentative D call TRBD2 (5 bases). Germline V gives CDR1 MDHEN, CDR2 SYDVKM. This CDR3 spans 15 amino acids. Trimming shortened V by 0 bases and J by 4 bases, and 12 bases separated the two germline ends. In DNA, the CDR3 is TGTGCCAGCAGTTTATGGGGCGGGTCCGCAGAGACCCAGTACTTC. It is translated as CASSLWGGSAETQYF.

In the case of this clone: A read error may produce the germline difference seen at one junction end. The rearrangement joins TRBV11-2 to TRBJ2-1; D may be TRBD2 (5 bases). The CDR3 is 14 residues long. CDR1 SGHAT and CDR2 FQNNGV come from the germline V gene. CDR3 residues: CASRLGSSYNEQFF. Written as DNA, the CDR3 is TGTGCCAGCAGATTAGGGAGCTCCTACAATGAGCAGTTCTTC.